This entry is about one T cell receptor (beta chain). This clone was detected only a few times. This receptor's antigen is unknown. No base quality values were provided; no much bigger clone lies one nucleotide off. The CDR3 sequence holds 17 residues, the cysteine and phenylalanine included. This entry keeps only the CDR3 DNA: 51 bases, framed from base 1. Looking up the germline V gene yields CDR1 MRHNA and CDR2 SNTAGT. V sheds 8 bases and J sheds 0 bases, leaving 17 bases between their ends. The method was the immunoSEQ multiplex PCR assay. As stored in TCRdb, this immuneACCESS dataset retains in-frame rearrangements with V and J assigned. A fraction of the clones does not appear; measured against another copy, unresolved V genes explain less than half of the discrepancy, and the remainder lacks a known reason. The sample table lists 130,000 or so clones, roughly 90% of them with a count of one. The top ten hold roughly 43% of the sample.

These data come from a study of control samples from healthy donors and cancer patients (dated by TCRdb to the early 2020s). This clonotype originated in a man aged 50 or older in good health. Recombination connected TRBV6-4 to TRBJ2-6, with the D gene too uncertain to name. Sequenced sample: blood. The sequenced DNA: TGTGCCAGCTCTCGGACCCATAGCCGCTCTGGGGCCAACGTCCTGACTTTC. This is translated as CASSRTHSRSGANVLTF.